This TCR beta chain is drawn from a study of tumor-infiltrating lymphocytes in primary liver carcinoma. About the study: Men and women, 30 to 69 years of age, made up the patients.

Constant-region priming of approximately 500 ng total RNA yielded TCR beta cDNA. Amplification in three nested multiplex PCR rounds with slightly modified ARM-PCR gave rise to TCR beta libraries. The first two PCR rounds used TRBV1-TRBV30 forward primers with a C-beta reverse primer, 10 to 11 cycles each. In TCRdb, the multiplex PCR reads were re-called with MiXCR into one record per CDR3 protein. Altogether approximately 330,000 distinct CDR3 sequences are present, about 61% being singletons, with the ten largest covering under 8%. The CDR3 is 17 amino acids. On this clonotype: At one end the junction does not follow the germline gene, possibly because of a read error.

Blood RNA was derived from unsorted whole blood, and germline DNA was extracted too. V usage is TRBV12-3 or TRBV12-4 and J usage is TRBJ2-2; 7 bases match TRBD1. What was sequenced was peripheral blood. This clonotype was obtained from a man in his forties with primary liver carcinoma and hepatitis B virus infection. The CDR3 bases are TGTGCCAGCAATTTAGCATTGACAGGGCTGAACACCGGGGAGCTGTTTTTT. Amino acid sequence: CASNLALTGLNTGELFF.